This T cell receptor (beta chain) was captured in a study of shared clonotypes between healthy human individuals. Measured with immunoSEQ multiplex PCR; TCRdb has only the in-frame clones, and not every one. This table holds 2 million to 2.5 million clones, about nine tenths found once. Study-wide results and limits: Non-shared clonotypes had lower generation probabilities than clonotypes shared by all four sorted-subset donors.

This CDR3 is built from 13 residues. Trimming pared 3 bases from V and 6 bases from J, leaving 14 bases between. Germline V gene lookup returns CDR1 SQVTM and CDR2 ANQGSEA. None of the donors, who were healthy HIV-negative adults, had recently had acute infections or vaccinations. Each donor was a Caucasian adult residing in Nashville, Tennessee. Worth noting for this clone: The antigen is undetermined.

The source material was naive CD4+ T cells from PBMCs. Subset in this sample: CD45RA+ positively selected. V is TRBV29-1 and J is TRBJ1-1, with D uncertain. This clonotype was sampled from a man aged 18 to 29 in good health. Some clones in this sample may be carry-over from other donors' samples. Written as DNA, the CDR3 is TGCAGCGTTGAGCCGGTTCCTAGCGCTGAAGCTTTCTTT. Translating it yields CSVEPVPSAEAFF.